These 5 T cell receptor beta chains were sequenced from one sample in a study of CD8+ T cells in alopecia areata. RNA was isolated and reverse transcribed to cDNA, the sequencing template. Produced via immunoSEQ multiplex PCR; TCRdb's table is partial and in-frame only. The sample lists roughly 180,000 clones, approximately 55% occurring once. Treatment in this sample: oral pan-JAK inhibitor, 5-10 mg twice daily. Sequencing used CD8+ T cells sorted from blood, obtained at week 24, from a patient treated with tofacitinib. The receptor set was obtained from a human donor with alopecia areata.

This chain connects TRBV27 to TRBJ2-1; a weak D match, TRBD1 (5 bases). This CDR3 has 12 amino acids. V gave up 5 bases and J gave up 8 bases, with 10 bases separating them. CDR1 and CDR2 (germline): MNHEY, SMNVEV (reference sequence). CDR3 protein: CASSPQGDEQFF. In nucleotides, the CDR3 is TGTGCCAGCAGTCCCCAGGGCGATGAGCAGTTCTTC.

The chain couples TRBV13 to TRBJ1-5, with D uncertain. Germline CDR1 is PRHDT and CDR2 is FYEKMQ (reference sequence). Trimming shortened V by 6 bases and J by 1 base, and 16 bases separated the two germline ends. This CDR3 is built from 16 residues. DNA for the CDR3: TGTGCCAGCAGTCAGAGACCGGTACAGAGCAATCAGCCCCAGCATTTT. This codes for CASSQRPVQSNQPQHF.

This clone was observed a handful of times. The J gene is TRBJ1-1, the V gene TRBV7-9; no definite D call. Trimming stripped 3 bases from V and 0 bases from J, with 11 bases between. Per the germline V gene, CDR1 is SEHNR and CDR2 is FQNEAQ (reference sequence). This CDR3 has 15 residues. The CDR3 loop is CASSLAGGVNTEAFF. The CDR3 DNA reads TGTGCCAGCAGCTTGGCAGGAGGCGTGAACACTGAAGCTTTCTTT.

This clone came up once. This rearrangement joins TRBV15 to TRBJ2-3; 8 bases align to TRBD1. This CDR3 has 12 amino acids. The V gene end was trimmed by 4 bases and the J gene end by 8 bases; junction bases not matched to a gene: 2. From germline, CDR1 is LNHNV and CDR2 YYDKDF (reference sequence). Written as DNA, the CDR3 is TGTGCCACCAGCACCACAGGGGGTACGCAGTATTTT. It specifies CATSTTGGTQYF.

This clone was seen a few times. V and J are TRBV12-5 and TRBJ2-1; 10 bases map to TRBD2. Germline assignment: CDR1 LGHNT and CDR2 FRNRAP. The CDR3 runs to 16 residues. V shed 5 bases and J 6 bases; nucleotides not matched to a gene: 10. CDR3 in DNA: TGTGCTAGTGGTCTCCCCCCTAGCGGGGGCGGCAATGAGCAGTTCTTC. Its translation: CASGLPPSGGGNEQFF.